The 20 T cell receptor beta chains below come from one sample, sequenced in a study of T-cell memory formation after mild COVID-19. TCRdb used MiXCR to reprocess the 5' RACE reads, holding one entry per CDR3 protein. The table has some 600,000 distinct CDR3 sequences, around 15% seen once; the top ten hold about 8.1%. Material: PBMCs or a T cell subset sorted from them (not recorded which). These receptors all come from an adult woman who had mild COVID-19 (a few samples of this study predate the infection). Cell type and time point are not known.

The V call is TRBV29-1, the J call TRBJ2-2, with D uncertain. CDR1 and CDR2 (germline): SQVTM, ANQGSEA. V was cut by 4 bases and J by 0 bases, with 6 bases left in between. The CDR3 has 13 amino acids. The DNA for the CDR3 is TGCAGCGTTGGGACCGCGAACACCGGGGAGCTGTTTTTT. This encodes CSVGTANTGELFF.

This chain links TRBV29-1 with TRBJ2-5, with 8 bases that match TRBD1. This CDR3 is 13 amino acids long. Losses at the gene ends were 6 bases for V and 5 bases for J; bases not matched to a gene: 8. Germline lookup yields CDR1 SQVTM and CDR2 ANQGSEA. CDR3 coding DNA: TGCAGCGTCCGGGACAGGAGGTCGGAGACCCAGTACTTC. The encoded protein is CSVRDRRSETQYF.

CDR3 protein: CASSFGGGARNTQYF. The CDR3 DNA sequence: TGTGCCAGCAGTTTTGGCGGGGGGGCCCGAAATACGCAGTATTTT. The J gene is TRBJ2-3, the V gene TRBV12-3 or TRBV12-4; TRBD2 matches 9 bases. J gave up 7 bases and V 3 bases, and 8 bases lay outside the gene matches. The CDR3 has 15 amino acids.

The V call is TRBV10-3, the J call TRBJ2-2; no firm D call. Trimming stripped 0 bases from V and 0 bases from J, with 8 bases between. Per germline, CDR1 ENHRY and CDR2 SYGVKD. This CDR3 region has 16 residues. The CDR3 spells CAISESGYSNTGELFF. The CDR3 DNA sequence: TGTGCCATCAGTGAGTCCGGTTACTCGAACACCGGGGAGCTGTTTTTT.

The chain uses TRBV6-2 or TRBV6-3 and TRBJ1-1, with D perhaps matching TRBD1 (5 bases). V lost 5 bases and J lost 4, with 11 bases in between. CDR1 and CDR2 from the germline V gene are MNHEY and SVGEGT. The CDR3 is made up of 13 amino acids. In DNA, the CDR3 is TGTGCCAGCAGTACATACAGGTCCACTGAAGCTTTCTTT. Amino acid sequence: CASSTYRSTEAFF.

The J gene is TRBJ2-5, the V gene TRBV10-2, with 7 positions matching TRBD2. The V and J ends lost 8 bases and 5 bases, in that order; junction bases with no gene match: 8. CDR1 and CDR2 from the germline V gene are WSHSY and SAAADI. This CDR3 contains 13 residues. The CDR3 DNA reads TGCGCCAGCGGCGGGTATAGCGGGGAGACCCAGTACTTC. This translates into CASGGYSGETQYF.

This chain links TRBV20-1 with TRBJ2-3; tentative D call: TRBD2 (7 bases). V dropped 3 bases and J dropped 0 bases, with 16 bases sitting between them. Germline CDR1 and CDR2: DFQATT and SNEGSKA (reference sequence). This CDR3 contains 16 residues. CDR3 sequence: CSARRRGLASTDTQYF. The CDR3 nucleotides read TGCAGTGCTAGGCGGCGGGGGCTCGCTAGCACAGATACGCAGTATTTT.

The V call is TRBV7-9, the J call TRBJ2-5; tentative D call: TRBD1 (5 bases). The CDR3 is 12 residues long. V lost 6 bases and J 3 bases, leaving 8 bases between the germline ends. CDR1 SEHNR and CDR2 FQNEAQ come from the germline V gene (reference sequence). The CDR3, as DNA: TGTGCCAGCAGGCAGGGTAAAGAGACCCAGTACTTC. It yields the protein CASRQGKETQYF.

This clonotype came up many times. The rearrangement joins TRBV29-1 to TRBJ2-4; 10 bases agree with TRBD1. This CDR3 contains 14 residues. CDR1 and CDR2 from the germline V gene are SQVTM and ANQGSEA. The V gene end was trimmed by 3 bases and the J gene end by 1 base; junction bases not matched to a gene: 0. CDR3 DNA sequence: TGCAGCGTTGAGGGACAGGGGGCCAAAAACATTCAGTACTTC. Translating it yields CSVEGQGAKNIQYF. The whole variable domain, remainder taken from reference TRBV29-1 and TRBJ2-4, is SAVISQKPSRDICQRGTSLTIQCQVDSQVTMMFWYRQQPGQSLTLIATANQGSEATYESGFVIDKFPISRPNLTFSTLTVSNMSPEDSSIYLCSVEGQGAKNIQYFGAGTRLSVL.

The V and J genes are TRBV4-1 and TRBJ1-2; a weak D match, TRBD1 (5 bases). The germline V gene encodes CDR1 MGHRA and CDR2 YSYEKL. Trimming took off 3 bases at V and 4 bases at J, with 12 bases between the two ends. The CDR3 is 14 amino acids. As DNA, the CDR3 is TGCGCCAGCAGCCATGATTTGGGGACCTATGGCTACACCTTC. This codes for CASSHDLGTYGYTF.

In its sample, this clonotype was seen a few times. This chain links TRBV12-5 with TRBJ1-1; 7 bases align to TRBD1. CDR3 length equals 18 residues. J gave up 7 bases and V 2 bases, and 19 bases lay outside the gene matches. The germline CDR1 and CDR2 sequences are LGHNT and FRNRAP. CDR3 sequence (DNA): TGTGCTAGTGGTTTGCCTCCGGTAGCGACTCGACAGGGATTTGAAGCTTTCTTT. This gives the protein CASGLPPVATRQGFEAFF.

V usage is TRBV4-3 and J usage is TRBJ2-7, with D possibly being TRBD1 (6 bases). The CDR3 consists of 16 residues. CDR1 LGHNA and CDR2 YSLEER come from the germline V gene. The V and J ends lost 1 base and 2 bases respectively, with 15 bases between them. The CDR3 region is CASSQGATGETYEQYF. The CDR3 nucleotides are TGCGCCAGCAGCCAAGGGGCGACAGGTGAGACCTACGAGCAGTACTTC.

Only a few counts were recorded for this clonotype. This chain connects TRBV3-1 to TRBJ1-5; D remains ambiguous. The CDR3 contains 13 residues. The ends were cut back, 0 bases at V and 4 bases at J, with 4 bases in the middle. The germline CDR1 and CDR2 sequences are LGHDT and YNNKEL (reference sequence). The DNA for the CDR3 is TGTGCCAGCAGCCAAGATGGGAATCAGCCCCAGCATTTT. This gives the protein CASSQDGNQPQHF.

This clonotype was counted between two and nine times. V usage is TRBV14 and J usage is TRBJ2-1; 7 bases are shared with TRBD2. With 0 bases clipped from V and 6 bases from J, the junction kept 8 bases outside the gene matches. Per germline, CDR1 SGHDN and CDR2 FVKESK. This CDR3 is 16 amino acids long. CDR3 sequence (DNA): TGTGCCAGCAGCCAAGATGGGGAGGGCCTTTCCAATGAGCAGTTCTTC. Residues: CASSQDGEGLSNEQFF.

The V and J genes are TRBV7-7 and TRBJ2-5, with TRBD1 matching 7 bases. This CDR3 contains 14 residues. Germline V CDR1 and CDR2: SSHAT, FNYEAQ (reference sequence). V lost 5 bases to trimming and J lost 2 bases; unmatched junction nucleotides: 5. CDR3 sequence reads: CASSVRTGQETQYF. The CDR3 coding sequence is TGTGCCAGCAGCGTAAGGACAGGTCAAGAGACCCAGTACTTC.

This chain joins TRBV29-1 and TRBJ2-7; 7 bases are shared with TRBD2. The CDR3 sequence is 13 residues long. V shed 4 bases and J 0 bases; nucleotides not matched to a gene: 3. CDR1 SQVTM and CDR2 ANQGSEA come from the germline V gene. The CDR3 bases are TGCAGCGTTGTCGGCGGGAGCTCCTACGAGCAGTACTTC. Its translation: CSVVGGSSYEQYF.

This clonotype was recorded a few times. The chain links TRBV30 to TRBJ2-7; TRBD2 is a possible D gene (5 bases). The CDR3 runs 11 residues. Between the trimmed V and J ends, which lost 5 bases and 6 bases, there was a span of 11 bases. From germline, CDR1 is GTSNPN and CDR2 SVGIG (reference sequence). The CDR3 is CAWGLNREQYF. In nucleotides, the CDR3 is TGTGCCTGGGGACTGAATCGCGAGCAGTACTTC.

This clonotype has more than one count but fewer than ten. This chain joins TRBV15 and TRBJ2-7; weak D call: TRBD1 (6 bases). The V gene lost 11 bases and the J gene lost 2 bases, with 16 bases spanning the gap. Per germline, CDR1 LNHNV and CDR2 YYDKDF (reference sequence). This CDR3 is 13 amino acids long. The CDR3 DNA reads TGTGCCGTCAGGGGTCAAGGCCCCTACGAGCAGTACTTC. The encoded protein is CAVRGQGPYEQYF.

The rearrangement joins TRBV5-1 to TRBJ2-2, with 10 bases aligning to TRBD1. CDR1 SGHRS and CDR2 YFSETQ come from the germline V gene. CDR3 size: 15 residues. With 5 bases clipped from V and 7 bases from J, the junction kept 8 bases outside the gene matches. CDR3 DNA: TGCGCCAGCAGACCCGGGACAGGGGAGTTCGGGGAGCTGTTTTTT. Protein sequence: CASRPGTGEFGELFF.

This clonotype was observed a handful of times. V and J are TRBV9 and TRBJ1-1; D is unresolved. CDR3 size: 15 residues. Germline-derived CDR1 and CDR2 are SGDLS and YYNGEE. V was cut by 4 bases and J by 4 bases, with 17 bases left in between. CDR3 nucleotides: TGTGCCAGCAGCCCAGACTCGGGCCGGGGCACTGAAGCTTTCTTT. This sequence encodes CASSPDSGRGTEAFF.